These 31 T cell receptor beta chains were sequenced from one sample in a study of human T cells and chemical hapten exposure. TCRdb fed the RACE reads into MiXCR, producing one record per CDR3 protein. The table records roughly 380,000 distinct CDR3 sequences, roughly 5.3% of them present only once. As for time point: pre-sensitization, week 0. Treatment noted: therapeutic diphenylcyclopropenone sensitization with weekly scalp DPC. Here the sequenced sample was whole blood, taken in connection with sensitization to the hapten diphenylcyclopropenone (DPC). The receptor set was obtained from a woman in her fifties or sixties with alopecia areata. Some clones in this sample may be carry-over from other donors' samples.

This clonotype was seen a handful of times. The chain recombines TRBV2 with TRBJ1-3; D is ambiguous. Looked up from germline, CDR1 is SNHLY and CDR2 is FYNNEI. CDR3 length equals 15 residues. With 6 bases removed from V and 0 bases from J, the gap between germline ends came to 12 bases. The CDR3 bases are TGTGCCAGCAGGCCGACTGTCCTCTCTGGAAACACCATATATTTT. Protein product: CASRPTVLSGNTIYF. Full variable domain (remainder filled in from reference TRBV2 and TRBJ1-3): EPEVTQTPSHQVTQMGQEVILRCVPISNHLYFYWYRQILGQKVEFLVSFYNNEISEKSEIFDDQFSVERPDGSNFTLKIRSTKLEDSAMYFCASRPTVLSGNTIYFGEGSWLTVV.

This clonotype has ten or more counts. The chain has TRBV12-3 or TRBV12-4 and TRBJ2-7; D call uncertain. The V gene lost 0 bases and the J gene lost 3 bases, with 9 bases spanning the gap. The CDR3 sequence is 14 residues long. The CDR3 reads CASSLARTDYEQYF. As DNA, the CDR3 is TGTGCCAGCAGTTTAGCGCGAACAGACTACGAGCAGTACTTC.

The CDR3 here is CASSQDPTGLRSGNTIYF. The DNA of the CDR3 is TGTGCCAGCAGCCAGGACCCCACGGGACTCCGCTCTGGAAACACCATATATTTT. The chain couples TRBV5-6 to TRBJ1-3, with D maybe TRBD1 (5 bases). The CDR3 length is 18 residues. From germline, CDR1 is SGHDT and CDR2 YYEEEE. V was cut by 4 bases and J by 0 bases, with 20 bases left in between.

This clonotype came up many times. This sequence joins TRBV3-1 and TRBJ2-1, with 10 nucleotides matching TRBD1. The J segment lost 3 bases and the V segment lost 6 bases, leaving 5 bases of the junction unmatched. Per the germline V gene, CDR1 is LGHDT and CDR2 is YNNKEL (reference sequence). This CDR3 spans 15 amino acids. CDR3 sequence reads: CASRPGTGVYNEQFF. The DNA for the CDR3 is TGTGCCAGCAGACCCGGGACAGGGGTCTACAATGAGCAGTTCTTC.

This clonotype was observed a few times. The chain recombines TRBV6-5 with TRBJ1-1; TRBD1 matches 11 bases. Germline V CDR1 and CDR2: MNHEY, SVGAGI. With V trimmed by 1 base and J by 2 bases, 3 bases remained unmatched. This CDR3 spans 16 amino acids. Here the CDR3 DNA reads TGTGCCAGCAGTTACTTGGACAGGGGGCCCAACACTGAAGCTTTCTTT. It is translated as CASSYLDRGPNTEAFF.

In this sample, this clonotype turned up a few times. The chain links TRBV20-1 to TRBJ1-1, with D uncertain. Trimming cost V 0 bases and J 7 bases, with 15 bases left between them. CDR1 is DFQATT, CDR2 SNEGSKA, per germline (reference sequence). This CDR3 is built from 14 residues. The CDR3 DNA is TGCAGTGCTAGAGATCTGTGGAGGGCGGATGAAGCTTTCTTT. Translation: CSARDLWRADEAFF.

This clonotype was seen a few times. The chain combines TRBV4-3 with TRBJ2-2, with 15 bases matching TRBD2. Germline CDR1 reads LGHNA; CDR2 reads YSLEER. This CDR3 comprises 16 residues. Trimming removed 3 bases from V and 5 bases from J; junction bases left unmatched: 1. CDR3 residues: CASSHGLAGGTGELFF. The CDR3 coding sequence is TGCGCCAGCAGCCATGGACTAGCGGGAGGGACCGGGGAGCTGTTTTTT.

This clonotype has ten or more counts. The rearrangement links TRBV7-3 to TRBJ2-1, with TRBD2 identical over 8 bases. V dropped 5 bases and J dropped 1; count of bases not matched to a gene: 4. This CDR3 region has 15 residues. Germline-derived CDR1 and CDR2 are SGHTA and FQGTGA. This CDR3 is CASSRRGASYNEQFF. In nucleotides, the CDR3 is TGTGCCAGCAGCCGGCGGGGGGCGTCCTACAATGAGCAGTTCTTC.

This chain links TRBV5-1 with TRBJ2-7; 9 positions match TRBD1. The CDR3 covers 16 residues. The V gene end was trimmed by 0 bases and the J gene end by 3 bases; junction bases not matched to a gene: 7. The germline CDR1 and CDR2 sequences are SGHRS and YFSETQ. CDR3 in DNA: TGCGCCAGCAGCTTGGGTCCGGGACAGGGAGACTACGAGCAGTACTTC. It specifies CASSLGPGQGDYEQYF. Filled out from reference TRBV5-1 and TRBJ2-7, the complete variable domain reads KAGVTQTPRYLIKTRGQQVTLSCSPISGHRSVSWYQQTPGQGLQFLFEYFSETQRNKGNFPGRFSGRQFSNSRSEMNVSTLELGDSALYLCASSLGPGQGDYEQYFGPGTRLTVT.

The V call is TRBV5-1, the J call TRBJ2-3; the D gene is possibly TRBD1 (6 bases). The CDR3 has 14 amino acids. CDR1 SGHRS and CDR2 YFSETQ come from the germline V gene. The V gene lost 2 bases and the J gene lost 6 bases, with 13 bases spanning the gap. This CDR3 reads CASSFTGRSDTQYF. The DNA for the CDR3 is TGCGCCAGCAGCTTCACAGGGCGCTCGGATACGCAGTATTTT. Using reference TRBV5-1 and TRBJ2-3 for the parts outside the CDR3, the full variable domain is KAGVTQTPRYLIKTRGQQVTLSCSPISGHRSVSWYQQTPGQGLQFLFEYFSETQRNKGNFPGRFSGRQFSNSRSEMNVSTLELGDSALYLCASSFTGRSDTQYFGPGTRLTVL.

This clonotype appeared a few times. The chain recombines TRBV7-2 with TRBJ2-2, with 7 nucleotides matching TRBD2. This CDR3 region has 16 residues. The V and J ends lost 5 bases and 0 bases, in that order; junction bases with no gene match: 6. Germline V gene lookup returns CDR1 SGHTA and CDR2 FQGNSA. The CDR3 spells CASSHHAGANTGELFF. CDR3 DNA sequence: TGTGCCAGCAGCCACCATGCGGGGGCGAACACCGGGGAGCTGTTTTTT.

In its sample, this clonotype was seen many times. This chain uses TRBV10-3 with TRBJ2-2, with TRBD1 matching over 8 bases. The CDR3 totals 12 residues. Germline V CDR1 and CDR2: ENHRY, SYGVKD. J was trimmed by 9 bases and V by 8 bases; bases with no gene match: 5. In DNA form, the CDR3 reads TGTGCCATCTCCAGGGGGCGTAGGGAGCTGTTTTTT. Protein sequence: CAISRGRRELFF.

This clonotype was observed a handful of times. The chain combines TRBV7-2 with TRBJ2-3; 7 bases fit TRBD1. Per germline, CDR1 SGHTA and CDR2 FQGNSA. V dropped 5 bases and J dropped 5; count of bases not matched to a gene: 7. The CDR3 length is 14 residues. DNA of the CDR3: TGTGCCAGCAGCAAGAACAGGGGAGAAGATACGCAGTATTTT. Translated: CASSKNRGEDTQYF.

This clonotype was seen ten or more times. The rearrangement joins TRBV12-3 or TRBV12-4 to TRBJ2-2; D gene uncertain. The CDR3 extends over 12 amino acids. V was cut by 3 bases and J by 7 bases, with 6 bases left in between. For the CDR3, the DNA is TGTGCCAGCAGTTTGCGGATCGGGGAGCTGTTTTTT. This gives the protein CASSLRIGELFF.

The chain joins TRBV2 to TRBJ1-3, with 7 bases fitting TRBD1. The length of the CDR3 is 14 residues. The V and J ends lost 6 bases and 0 bases, in that order; junction bases with no gene match: 2. The germline V gene has CDR1 SNHLY and CDR2 FYNNEI. The CDR3 loop reads CASRGQFSGNTIYF. In nucleotides, the CDR3 is TGTGCCAGCAGGGGACAGTTCTCTGGAAACACCATATATTTT.

J is TRBJ2-6 and V is TRBV29-1; TRBD1 matches 8 bases. CDR3 length equals 15 residues. Germline V gene lookup returns CDR1 SQVTM and CDR2 ANQGSEA. V was pared by 6 bases and J by 0 bases, with 4 bases of the junction left unmatched. The CDR3 bases are TGCAGCGTCAGGACAGGGATCTCTGGGGCCAACGTCCTGACTTTC. Protein product: CSVRTGISGANVLTF.

CDR3 residues: CSARVGRGQMEGYTF. The CDR3 nucleotides are TGCAGTGCTAGAGTTGGCAGGGGGCAAATGGAAGGCTACACCTTC. The genes are TRBV20-1 and TRBJ1-2, with 8 bases identical to TRBD1. This CDR3 comprises 15 residues. Germline assignment: CDR1 DFQATT and CDR2 SNEGSKA (reference sequence). J lost 8 bases, V lost 1 base, and 12 bases had no gene match.

This clonotype appeared a few times. J is TRBJ2-3 and V is TRBV27; D uncertain. Germline assignment: CDR1 MNHEY and CDR2 SMNVEV (reference sequence). Deletions cut 4 bases from V and 2 bases from J, with 13 bases between. The CDR3 sequence is 15 residues long. The CDR3 nucleotides read TGTGCCAGCAGTTACGCGGAGCCCCCCACAGATACGCAGTATTTT. This gives the protein CASSYAEPPTDTQYF.

This clonotype appeared many times. V is TRBV6-6 and J is TRBJ2-7; D remains unclear. The V end was cut by 5 bases, the J end by 1 base, with 9 bases between. CDR3 size: 13 residues. Per the germline V gene, CDR1 is MNHNY and CDR2 is SVGAGI (reference sequence). CDR3 sequence reads: CASSPRLSYEQYF. CDR3 DNA sequence: TGTGCCAGCAGTCCCCGATTATCCTACGAGCAGTACTTC.

The V gene is TRBV7-2, the J gene TRBJ1-5; D gene uncertain. Per the germline V gene, CDR1 is SGHTA and CDR2 is FQGNSA. The CDR3 runs 14 residues. The ends were cut back, 1 base at V and 7 bases at J, with 11 bases in the middle. CDR3 DNA sequence: TGTGCCAGCAGCTTAGGAGGGCTAGGACAGCCCCAGCATTTT. The encoded protein is CASSLGGLGQPQHF.

This clonotype was detected only a few times. This rearrangement joins TRBV5-1 to TRBJ2-7, with D perhaps matching TRBD1 (6 bases). The germline V gene has CDR1 SGHRS and CDR2 YFSETQ. The CDR3 extends over 13 amino acids. Trimming pared 6 bases from V and 2 bases from J, leaving 12 bases between. CDR3 region: CASTVDSAYEQYF. Here the CDR3 DNA reads TGCGCCAGCACCGTGGACAGCGCCTACGAGCAGTACTTC.

This chain connects TRBV12-3 or TRBV12-4 to TRBJ2-7; TRBD2 aligns across 7 bases. The junction had 5 bases not matched to a gene; V was cut back by 5 bases and J by 7 bases. The CDR3 length is 12 residues. CDR3 residues: CASSPWEGEQYF. CDR3 in DNA: TGTGCCAGCAGTCCCTGGGAGGGGGAGCAGTACTTC.

This clonotype was picked up many times. The chain combines TRBV9 with TRBJ1-2; D ambiguous. V lost 0 bases and J 0 bases, leaving 12 bases between the germline ends. The CDR3 runs to 16 residues. CDR1 SGDLS and CDR2 YYNGEE come from the germline V gene. CDR3 residues: CASSVVDSPANYGYTF. CDR3 nucleotide sequence: TGTGCCAGCAGCGTAGTCGACTCGCCCGCTAACTATGGCTACACCTTC.

This clonotype was counted between two and nine times. V and J are TRBV5-6 and TRBJ2-1; D remains ambiguous. The germline CDR1 and CDR2 sequences are SGHDT and YYEEEE. The CDR3 has 17 amino acids. Trimming cost V 5 bases and J 0 bases, with 18 bases left between them. This chain's CDR3 is CASRSPDTLYSYNEQFF. The CDR3 region has the DNA TGTGCCAGCAGGAGCCCAGACACCCTCTACTCCTACAATGAGCAGTTCTTC. Full variable domain (rest looked up from reference TRBV5-6 and TRBJ2-1): DAGVTQSPTHLIKTRGQQVTLRCSPKSGHDTVSWYQQALGQGPQFIFQYYEEEERQRGNFPDRFSGHQFPNYSSELNVNALLLGDSALYLCASRSPDTLYSYNEQFFGPGTRLTVL.

This clonotype was recorded a few times. The rearrangement uses TRBV3-1 and TRBJ2-1, with 10 bases lining up with TRBD1. The CDR3 is 16 residues long. V lost 4 bases to trimming and J lost 5 bases; unmatched junction nucleotides: 8. The germline V gene has CDR1 LGHDT and CDR2 YNNKEL (reference sequence). CDR3 DNA: TGTGCCAGCAGCCGAACAGGACAGGGGGACCACAATGAGCAGTTCTTC. Its protein product is CASSRTGQGDHNEQFF.

This clonotype was observed a few times. The CDR3 DNA reads TGTGCCAGCAGCGTAGGGGGTGACTTGTACAATGAGCAGTTCTTC. It codes for CASSVGGDLYNEQFF. The rearrangement links TRBV9 to TRBJ2-1, with D unclear. Germline values: CDR1 SGDLS, CDR2 YYNGEE. V was pared by 0 bases and J by 4 bases, with 11 bases between. The CDR3 totals 15 residues.

This clonotype was counted many times. J is TRBJ2-1 and V is TRBV12-3 or TRBV12-4, with D possibly being TRBD1 or TRBD2 (5 bases each). The CDR3 consists of 13 residues. The V gene lost 6 bases and the J gene lost 10 bases, with 16 bases spanning the gap. This CDR3 reads CASSFLLGDEQFF. CDR3 DNA sequence: TGTGCCAGCAGCTTCCTCCTGGGGGACGAGCAGTTCTTC.

This clonotype was observed at least ten times. The chain uses TRBV7-8 and TRBJ2-4; D remains ambiguous. V lost 6 bases to trimming and J lost 0 bases, with 12 bases between them. The V gene's germline CDR1 is SGHVS and CDR2 FQNEAQ. The CDR3 runs 15 residues. CDR3 bases: TGTGCCAGCAGTCCGAATCTACTAGCCAAAAACATTCAGTACTTC. Translation: CASSPNLLAKNIQYF. The whole variable domain, filled in from reference TRBV7-8 and TRBJ2-4, reads GAGVSQSPRYKVAKRGQDVALRCDPISGHVSLFWYQQALGQGPEFLTYFQNEAQLDKSGLPSDRFFAERPEGSVSTLKIQRTQQEDSAVYLCASSPNLLAKNIQYFGAGTRLSVL.

This clonotype was counted only a few times. CDR3 amino acids: CASSLGQGLNTGELFF. In DNA, the CDR3 is TGCGCCAGCAGCTTGGGGCAGGGACTGAACACCGGGGAGCTGTTTTTT. V is TRBV5-1 and J is TRBJ2-2; D might be TRBD2 (6 bases). Germline V gives CDR1 SGHRS, CDR2 YFSETQ. The CDR3 is 16 amino acids. Trimming cost V 0 bases and J 1 base, with 10 bases left between them.

The chain couples TRBV20-1 to TRBJ1-1, with D unresolved. The V end lost 5 bases, the J end lost 7 bases, and 14 bases lay between the germline ends. CDR3 length equals 12 residues. The germline CDR1 and CDR2 sequences are DFQATT and SNEGSKA (reference sequence). The CDR3 region is CSAPDLPGEAFF. For the CDR3, the DNA is TGCAGTGCTCCGGACCTCCCCGGTGAAGCTTTCTTT.

The V call is TRBV20-1, the J call TRBJ1-2, with D possibly matching TRBD1 (5 bases). Per germline, CDR1 DFQATT and CDR2 SNEGSKA (reference sequence). Trimming cost V 1 base and J 2 bases, with 8 bases left between them. The CDR3 has 13 amino acids. DNA of the CDR3: TGCAGTGCTAGAGGAGGGACCAACTATGGCTACACCTTC. It yields the protein CSARGGTNYGYTF.